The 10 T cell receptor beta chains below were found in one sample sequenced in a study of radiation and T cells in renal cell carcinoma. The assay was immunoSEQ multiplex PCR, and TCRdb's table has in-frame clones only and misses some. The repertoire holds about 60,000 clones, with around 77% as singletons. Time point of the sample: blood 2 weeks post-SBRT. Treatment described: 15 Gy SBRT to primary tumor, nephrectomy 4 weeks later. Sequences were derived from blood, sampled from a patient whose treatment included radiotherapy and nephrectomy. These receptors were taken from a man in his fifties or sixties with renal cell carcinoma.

The CDR3 reads CASSLGRNPDFEAFF. The CDR3 DNA is TGTGCCAGCAGCTTGGGAAGGAACCCTGATTTTGAAGCTTTCTTT. The chain employs TRBV5-6 and TRBJ1-1; D is undetermined. Trimming took off 0 bases at V and 7 bases at J, with 16 bases between the two ends. The CDR3 runs 15 residues. Germline V lookup: CDR1 SGHDT, CDR2 YYEEEE.

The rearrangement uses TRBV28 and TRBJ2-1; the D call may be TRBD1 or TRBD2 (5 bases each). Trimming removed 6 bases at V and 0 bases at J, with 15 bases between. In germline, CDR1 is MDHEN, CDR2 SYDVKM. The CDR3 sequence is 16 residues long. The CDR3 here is CASSPYGADSYNEQFF. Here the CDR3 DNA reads TGTGCCAGCAGCCCGTACGGGGCGGACTCCTACAATGAGCAGTTCTTC.

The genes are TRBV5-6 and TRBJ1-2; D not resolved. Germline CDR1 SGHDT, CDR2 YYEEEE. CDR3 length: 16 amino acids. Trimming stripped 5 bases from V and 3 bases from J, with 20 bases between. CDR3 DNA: TGTGCCAGCAGAAAATTCGGCGCTTCCCAGGACTATGGCTACACCTTC. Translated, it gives CASRKFGASQDYGYTF.

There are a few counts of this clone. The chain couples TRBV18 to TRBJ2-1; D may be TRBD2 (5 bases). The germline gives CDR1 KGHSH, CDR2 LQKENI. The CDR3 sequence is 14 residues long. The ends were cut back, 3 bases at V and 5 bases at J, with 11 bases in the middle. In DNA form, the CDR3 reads TGTGCCAGCTCACCGAAGGACGGGAACAATGAGCAGTTCTTC. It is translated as CASSPKDGNNEQFF.

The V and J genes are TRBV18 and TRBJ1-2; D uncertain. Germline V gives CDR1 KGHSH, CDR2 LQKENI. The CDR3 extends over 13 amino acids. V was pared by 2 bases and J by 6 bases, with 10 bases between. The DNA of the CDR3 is TGTGCCAGCTCACCAAAATGGGGTGATGGCTACACCTTC. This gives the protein CASSPKWGDGYTF. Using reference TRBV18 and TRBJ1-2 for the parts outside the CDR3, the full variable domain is NAGVMQNPRHLVRRRGQEARLRCSPMKGHSHVYWYRQLPEEGLKFMVYLQKENIIDESGMPKERFSAEFPKEGPSILRIQQVVRGDSAAYFCASSPKWGDGYTFGSGTRLTVV.

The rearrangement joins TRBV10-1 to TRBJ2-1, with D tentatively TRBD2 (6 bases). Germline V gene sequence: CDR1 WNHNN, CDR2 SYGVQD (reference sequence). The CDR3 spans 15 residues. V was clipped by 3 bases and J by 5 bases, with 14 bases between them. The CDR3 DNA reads TGCGCCAGCAGTGACCCGGGAGATGACCACAATGAGCAGTTCTTC. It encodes CASSDPGDDHNEQFF.

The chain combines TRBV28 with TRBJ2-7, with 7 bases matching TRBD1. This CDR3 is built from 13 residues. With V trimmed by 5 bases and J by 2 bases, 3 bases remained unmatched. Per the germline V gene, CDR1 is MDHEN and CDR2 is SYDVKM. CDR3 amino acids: CASSGDSPYEQYF. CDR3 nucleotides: TGTGCCAGCAGTGGGGACAGCCCCTACGAGCAGTACTTC.

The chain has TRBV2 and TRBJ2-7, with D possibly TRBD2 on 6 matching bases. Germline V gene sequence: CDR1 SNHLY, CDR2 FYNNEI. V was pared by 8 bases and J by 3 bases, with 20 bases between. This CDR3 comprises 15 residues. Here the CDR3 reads CASQTRGREIYEQYF. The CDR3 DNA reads TGTGCCAGCCAAACACGGGGACGGGAGATCTACGAGCAGTACTTC. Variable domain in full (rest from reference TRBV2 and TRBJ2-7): EPEVTQTPSHQVTQMGQEVILRCVPISNHLYFYWYRQILGQKVEFLVSFYNNEISEKSEIFDDQFSVERPDGSNFTLKIRSTKLEDSAMYFCASQTRGREIYEQYFGPGTRLTVT.

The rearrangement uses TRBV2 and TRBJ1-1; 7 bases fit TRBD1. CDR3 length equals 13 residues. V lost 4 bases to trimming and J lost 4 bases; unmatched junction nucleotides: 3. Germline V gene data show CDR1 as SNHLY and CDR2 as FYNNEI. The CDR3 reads CASSGQGGTEAFF. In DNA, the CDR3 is TGTGCCAGCAGTGGACAGGGAGGCACTGAAGCTTTCTTT.

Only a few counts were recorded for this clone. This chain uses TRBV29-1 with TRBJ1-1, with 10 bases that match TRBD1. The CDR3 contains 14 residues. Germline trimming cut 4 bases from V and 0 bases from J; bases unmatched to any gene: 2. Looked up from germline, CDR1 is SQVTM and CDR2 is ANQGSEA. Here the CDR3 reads CSVATGGVNTEAFF. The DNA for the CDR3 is TGCAGCGTTGCGACAGGGGGCGTGAACACTGAAGCTTTCTTT. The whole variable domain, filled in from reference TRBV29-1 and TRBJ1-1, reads SAVISQKPSRDICQRGTSLTIQCQVDSQVTMMFWYRQQPGQSLTLIATANQGSEATYESGFVIDKFPISRPNLTFSTLTVSNMSPEDSSIYLCSVATGGVNTEAFFGQGTRLTVV.